This is a list of T cell receptor beta chains from one sample in a study of T cell responses to AZD1222 COVID-19 vaccine. TCRdb's table, derived via immunoSEQ multiplex PCR, lists solely in-frame clones and lacks some. Among about 170,000 clones, around 88% were seen once, and the ten largest hold roughly 1.1%. The sequences come from peripheral blood, collected 28 days after the second AZD1222 dose. The receptor source for this set is an adult who received the AZD1222 COVID-19 vaccine. The CDR3 runs from the conserved cysteine through the conserved F or W. D genes are given only for firm matches. A row's size may be missing; if present it is once, few, many or a size class.

TRBJ2-1 | TRBV5-4 | TRBD2 | once | CASGRPGRGNYNEQFF | TGTGCCAGCGGACGGCCGGGGCGGGGGAACTACAATGAGCAGTTCTTC
TRBJ2-2 | TRBV12-3/TRBV12-4 | NA | NA | CASSFRAGELFF | TGTGCCAGCAGTTTTAGGGCCGGGGAGCTGTTTTTT
TRBJ2-3 | TRBV19 | NA | NA | CASSIDLIGSQYF | TGTGCCAGTAGTATAGATCTTATTGGGTCGCAGTATTTT
TRBJ1-2 | TRBV7-2 | NA | NA | CASSLTGKGSGYTF | TGTGCCAGCAGCTTAACAGGGAAAGGGAGTGGGTACACCTTC
TRBJ1-5 | TRBV7-8 | NA | NA | CASSWDSNQPQHF | TGTGCCAGCAGCTGGGATAGCAATCAGCCCCAGCATTTT
TRBJ2-7 | TRBV11-2 | TRBD1 | once | CASSSVGAGDRGYEQYF | TGTGCCAGCAGCTCAGTAGGTGCGGGGGACAGGGGTTACGAGCAGTACTTC
TRBJ2-7 | TRBV24-1 | NA | NA | CATRKEPYEQYF | TGTGCCACCCGGAAAGAGCCCTACGAGCAGTACTTC
TRBJ1-6 | TRBV14 | TRBD1 | NA | CASSQSRGPSASPLHF | TGTGCCAGCAGCCAATCCAGGGGGCCCTCGGCGTCACCCCTCCACTTT
TRBJ2-5 | TRBV19 | TRBD1 | NA | CASSRRDRGSETQYF | TGTGCCAGTAGTCGACGGGACAGGGGCTCAGAGACCCAGTACTTC
TRBJ1-2 | TRBV7-9 | TRBD1 | NA | CASTLQGPGGGYTF | TGTGCCAGCACACTACAGGGGCCGGGAGGTGGCTACACCTTC
TRBJ1-5 | TRBV7-9 | TRBD1 | NA | CASSSLTGGSNQPQHF | TGTGCCAGCAGCTCCTTGACAGGGGGGAGCAATCAGCCCCAGCATTTT
TRBJ1-5 | TRBV18 | NA | NA | CASSPDRYQPQHF | TGTGCCAGCTCACCAGACAGATATCAGCCCCAGCATTTT
TRBJ2-7 | TRBV6-5 | NA | NA | CASSYQGRGTEQYF | TGTGCCAGCAGTTATCAGGGCAGGGGAACCGAGCAGTACTTC
TRBJ1-2 | TRBV7-2 | TRBD1 | NA | CASSSRQGNNYGYTF | TGTGCCAGCAGTTCGAGACAGGGTAATAACTATGGCTACACCTTC
TRBJ1-4 | TRBV6-5 | TRBD1 | once | CASSSRTGDEKLFF | TGTGCCAGCAGCTCACGGACAGGGGATGAAAAACTGTTTTTT
TRBJ2-7 | TRBV29-1 | TRBD1 | NA | CSAGTGEGSEQYF | TGCAGCGCGGGGACAGGGGAGGGGAGCGAGCAGTACTTC
TRBJ1-3 | TRBV6-5 | NA | NA | CASIRVLSGNTIYF | TGTGCCAGCATTCGGGTCCTCTCTGGAAACACCATATATTTT
TRBJ1-5 | TRBV2 | NA | NA | CASAQHNNQPQHF | TGTGCCAGTGCCCAGCACAACAATCAGCCCCAGCATTTT
TRBJ2-6 | TRBV27 | TRBD1 | NA | CASTTYRGLARSGANVLTF | TGTGCCAGCACTACCTACAGGGGGCTGGCTCGGTCTGGGGCCAACGTCCTGACTTTC
TRBJ1-4 | TRBV6-5 | NA | NA | CASSHHSGTNEKLFF | TGTGCCAGCAGTCATCATAGTGGGACTAATGAAAAACTGTTTTTT
TRBJ2-5 | TRBV5-1 | TRBD1 | once | CASSFGQGTMETQYF | TGCGCCAGCAGCTTTGGACAGGGGACAATGGAGACCCAGTACTTC
TRBJ1-1 | TRBV7-2 | TRBD1 | NA | CASSYDRGAEAFF | TGTGCCAGCAGCTATGACAGGGGGGCTGAAGCTTTCTTT
TRBJ1-2 | TRBV6-5 | NA | NA | CASSPWGLYYYGYTF | TGTGCCAGCAGCCCATGGGGGCTCTATTACTATGGCTACACCTTC
TRBJ2-1 | TRBV4-2 | NA | once | CASSQELGGSFF | TGTGCCAGCAGCCAAGAATTAGGGGGATCGTTCTTC
TRBJ1-2 | TRBV2 | TRBD1 | NA | CASSGRTGGDGYTF | TGTGCCAGCAGTGGTCGGACAGGGGGCGATGGCTACACCTTC
TRBJ2-3 | TRBV3-1/TRBV3-2 | NA | NA | CASSQVWADTQYF | TGTGCCAGCAGCCAAGTTTGGGCAGATACGCAGTATTTT
TRBJ2-7 | TRBV6-2/TRBV6-3 | NA | NA | CASSTRTHVYEQYF | TGTGCCAGCAGTACCAGGACTCACGTCTACGAGCAGTACTTC
TRBJ1-1 | TRBV11-2 | NA | NA | CASSLLGVLMNTEAFF | TGTGCCAGCAGCTTACTCGGCGTACTCATGAACACTGAAGCTTTCTTT
TRBJ1-2 | TRBV18 | TRBD1 | NA | CASSPQPPGQGVGGYTF | TGTGCCAGCTCACCACAACCCCCAGGCCAGGGGGTCGGTGGCTACACCTTC
TRBJ1-1 | TRBV2 | NA | few | CASMRQYTEAFF | TGTGCCAGCATGAGGCAATATACTGAAGCTTTCTTT
TRBJ2-3 | TRBV19 | TRBD1 | NA | CASSRGTGGREDTQYF | TGTGCCAGTAGTAGGGGGACAGGGGGTCGCGAAGATACGCAGTATTTT
TRBJ1-3 | TRBV12-5 | TRBD1 | NA | CASGLPTGPGNTIYF | TGTGCTAGTGGTTTGCCGACAGGGCCCGGAAACACCATATATTTT
TRBJ2-1 | TRBV4-1 | NA | NA | CASSQPRQSNEQFF | TGCGCCAGCAGCCAGCCGAGACAGAGTAATGAGCAGTTCTTC
TRBJ1-6 | TRBV5-6 | NA | NA | CASRFGYRAPNSPLHF | TGTGCCAGCAGGTTCGGATACAGGGCGCCAAATTCACCCCTCCACTTT
TRBJ2-2 | TRBV29-1 | NA | few | CSVRNTGELFF | TGCAGCGTTAGGAACACCGGGGAGCTGTTTTTT
TRBJ2-7 | TRBV6-6 | NA | NA | CASSYSIRAYEQYF | TGTGCCAGCAGTTACTCGATCAGGGCCTACGAGCAGTACTTC
TRBJ2-3 | TRBV12-5 | TRBD2 | NA | CASGLGLAGGTSTDTQYF | TGTGCTAGTGGTTTGGGGCTAGCGGGGGGGACTAGCACAGATACGCAGTATTTT
TRBJ2-3 | TRBV3-1/TRBV3-2 | NA | NA | CASSQADTQYF | TGTGCCAGCAGCCAAGCCGATACGCAGTATTTT
TRBJ1-2 | TRBV29-1 | TRBD1 | NA | CSVFGTAPSGYTF | TGCAGCGTTTTTGGGACAGCCCCATCAGGGTACACCTTC
TRBJ2-7 | TRBV30 | TRBD1 | NA | CAWSVGTGVSHEQYF | TGTGCCTGGAGTGTTGGGACAGGGGTTTCCCACGAGCAGTACTTC
TRBJ1-6 | TRBV4-2 | TRBD1 | NA | CASSQSDRPNSPLHF | TGTGCCAGCAGCCAATCGGACAGGCCTAATTCACCCCTCCACTTT
TRBJ1-2 | TRBV10-3 | NA | few | CAITAAANYGYTF | TGTGCCATCACGGCCGCAGCTAACTATGGCTACACCTTC
TRBJ1-3 | TRBV2 | NA | NA | CASSEQREGWPGNTIYF | TGTGCCAGCAGTGAACAGAGGGAAGGTTGGCCTGGAAACACCATATATTTT
TRBJ1-2 | TRBV28 | TRBD1 | NA | CATVAGTGISRGYTF | TGTGCCACCGTCGCTGGGACAGGTATTTCGCGTGGCTACACCTTC
TRBJ1-2 | TRBV18 | NA | few | CASSPDRVSGYTF | TGTGCCAGCTCCCCCGATAGGGTCTCTGGCTACACCTTC
TRBJ2-6 | TRBV5-1 | TRBD1 | NA | CASSSSGTGHVGANVLTF | TGCGCCAGCAGCTCCTCCGGGACAGGCCATGTCGGGGCCAACGTCCTGACTTTC
TRBJ2-7 | TRBV5-5 | NA | NA | CASSLESFQGEQYF | TGTGCCAGCAGCTTGGAATCGTTCCAGGGCGAGCAGTACTTC
TRBJ1-3 | TRBV4-1 | TRBD1 | NA | CASSQEPLDRAGNTIYF | TGCGCCAGCAGCCAAGAGCCCCTCGACAGGGCTGGAAACACCATATATTTT
TRBJ1-5 | TRBV3-1/TRBV3-2 | TRBD1 | NA | CASSQTGGVDQPQHF | TGTGCCAGCAGCCAAACAGGGGGAGTGGATCAGCCCCAGCATTTT
TRBJ1-1 | TRBV5-4 | NA | once | CASSLTGSPEAFF | TGTGCCAGCAGCTTAACAGGGTCCCCTGAAGCTTTCTTT
TRBJ2-1 | TRBV4-3 | TRBD2 | NA | CASSQGLPVLAGYNEQFF | TGCGCCAGCAGCCAAGGCCTCCCGGTGTTAGCGGGGTACAATGAGCAGTTCTTC
TRBJ1-2 | TRBV6-2/TRBV6-3 | NA | once | CASSYSTGGYTF | TGTGCCAGCAGTTACTCCACGGGTGGCTACACCTTC
TRBJ2-1 | TRBV4-1 | TRBD2 | once | CASSQDIGLAGGYNEQFF | TGCGCCAGCAGCCAAGATATTGGACTAGCGGGGGGCTACAATGAGCAGTTCTTC
TRBJ2-1 | TRBV11-2 | NA | NA | CASSPIHRPTEQFF | TGTGCCAGCAGCCCAATCCATCGCCCCACTGAGCAGTTCTTC